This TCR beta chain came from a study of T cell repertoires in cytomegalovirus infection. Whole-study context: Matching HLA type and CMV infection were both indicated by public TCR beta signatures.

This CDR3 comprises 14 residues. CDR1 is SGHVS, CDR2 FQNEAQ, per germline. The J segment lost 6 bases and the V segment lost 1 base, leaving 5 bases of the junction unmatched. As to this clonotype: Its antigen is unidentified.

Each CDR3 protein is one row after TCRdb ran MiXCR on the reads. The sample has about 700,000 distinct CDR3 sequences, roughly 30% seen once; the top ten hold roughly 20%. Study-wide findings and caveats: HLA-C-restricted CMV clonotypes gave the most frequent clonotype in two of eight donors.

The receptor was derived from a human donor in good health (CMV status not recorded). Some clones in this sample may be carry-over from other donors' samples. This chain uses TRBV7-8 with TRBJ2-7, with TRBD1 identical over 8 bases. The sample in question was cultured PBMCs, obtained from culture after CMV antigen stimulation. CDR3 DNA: TGTGCCAGCAGCTTAGAATCAGGGACAGGCGAGCAGTACTTC. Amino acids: CASSLESGTGEQYF. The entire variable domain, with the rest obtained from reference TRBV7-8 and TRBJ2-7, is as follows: GAGVSQSPRYKVAKRGQDVALRCDPISGHVSLFWYQQALGQGPEFLTYFQNEAQLDKSGLPSDRFFAERPEGSVSTLKIQRTQQEDSAVYLCASSLESGTGEQYFGPGTRLTVT.